The rows below give T cell receptor beta chains drawn from one sample of a study of T cell repertoires in cytomegalovirus infection. One entry per CDR3 protein, called by TCRdb with MiXCR from the reads. The data show around 260,000 distinct CDR3 sequences, about 26% seen once. Specimen: PBMCs. The receptors were gathered from a human donor in good health (CMV status not recorded). Some clones in this sample may be carry-over from other donors' samples. Each CDR3 is given with its conserved first and last residue. A D gene is named only where the DNA matches it firmly. Some rows mark clone size as missing; the rest say once, few, many or name a class of expanded clone.

V gene	CDR3 length	J gene	D gene	clone size	CDR3 DNA	CDR3 protein
TRBV7-8	14	TRBJ2-6	-	many	TGTGCCAGCAGCCCCGTCTCTGGGGCCAACGTCCTGACTTTC	CASSPVSGANVLTF
TRBV7-9	16	TRBJ2-7	TRBD1	-	TGTGCCAGCAGCTTAGCCGGGACAGGGAGCTCCTACGAGCAGTACTTC	CASSLAGTGSSYEQYF
TRBV7-8	14	TRBJ2-7	-	many	TGTGCCAGCAGCCGGACAGACGATACTTACGAGCAGTACTTC	CASSRTDDTYEQYF
TRBV7-2	15	TRBJ2-7	-	many	TGTGCCAGCAGCCCTTCTGGGACGGAGACCTACGAGCAGTACTTC	CASSPSGTETYEQYF
TRBV7-2	15	TRBJ2-7	TRBD2	-	TGTGCCAGCAGCTTAGGGTTGCGGGAGGGTTTGGAGCAGTACTTC	CASSLGLREGLEQYF
TRBV11-2	21	TRBJ2-2	TRBD2	-	TGTGCCAGCAGCTTAGCCCACCGACTAGCGGGAATATCTCCGAACACCGGGGAGCTGTTTTTT	CASSLAHRLAGISPNTGELFF
TRBV7-2	13	TRBJ1-1	TRBD1	many	TGTGCCAGCAGCTTCGACTACAGGGGGGAAGCTTTCTTT	CASSFDYRGEAFF
TRBV6-5	11	TRBJ1-1	-	few	TGTGCCAGCAGTTATGGGCCTGAAGCTTTCTTT	CASSYGPEAFF
TRBV12-3/TRBV12-4	16	TRBJ2-2	TRBD1	many	TGTGCCAGCAGCCCCGAGGGGGCGGAGGACACCGGGGAGCTGTTTTTT	CASSPEGAEDTGELFF
TRBV7-2	13	TRBJ1-2	-	many	TGTGCTAAACCTGGGGCGGAGGCGGGTGGCTACACCTTC	CAKPGAEAGGYTF
TRBV24-1	15	TRBJ2-4	-	-	TGTGCCACCAGTGATGCGGGATTCTCCAAAAACATTCAGTACTTC	CATSDAGFSKNIQYF
TRBV7-2	15	TRBJ2-2	-	-	TGTGCCAGCCGAGTAGGGCTGGGAGTCACCGGGGAGCTGTTTTTT	CASRVGLGVTGELFF
TRBV19	15	TRBJ1-1	-	-	TGTGCCAGTAGTGTGAAGGGGCCTATGAACACTGAAGCTTTCTTT	CASSVKGPMNTEAFF
TRBV5-1	15	TRBJ1-6	-	-	TGCGCCAGCAGCTTGACGGCAGGGAATAATTCACCCCTCCACTTT	CASSLTAGNNSPLHF
TRBV7-2	15	TRBJ2-3	TRBD2	many	TGTGCCCATGAACGGGGGGGTATTAACACAGATACGCAGTATTTT	CAHERGGINTDTQYF
TRBV19	16	TRBJ2-1	-	few	TGTGCCAGTAGACCCACAGGGGACTTCTCCTACAATGAGCAGTTCTTC	CASRPTGDFSYNEQFF
TRBV4-1	14	TRBJ1-2	-	-	TGCGCCAGCAGCCAAGCAACAGGTTCCTATGGCTACACCTTC	CASSQATGSYGYTF
TRBV25-1	15	TRBJ1-4	-	few	TGTGCCAGCAGTGAATTTGCCGGGCTCGGGGAAAAACTGTTTTTT	CASSEFAGLGEKLFF
TRBV7-2	16	TRBJ2-1	TRBD2	many	TGTGCCAGCAGCCCCGGGACTAGCGGGGCCTGGGGTGAGCAGTTCTTC	CASSPGTSGAWGEQFF
TRBV4-3	16	TRBJ1-1	-	few	TGCGCCAGCAGCCAAGATTGGGAGAGTGGAAACACTGAAGCTTTCTTT	CASSQDWESGNTEAFF
TRBV7-3	14	TRBJ2-7	TRBD1	-	TGTGCCAGCAGCTTGACAGGGGTCTCCTACGAGCAGTACTTC	CASSLTGVSYEQYF
TRBV29-1	12	TRBJ1-1	TRBD1	-	TGCAGCGTGACAGGGGGCGGTACTGAAGCTTTCTTT	CSVTGGGTEAFF
TRBV7-2	14	TRBJ1-1	-	many	TGTGCCAGCAGCCGTTCGGGGGCGGAAACTGAAGCTTTCTTT	CASSRSGAETEAFF
TRBV7-6	14	TRBJ2-1	-	few	TGTGCCAGCACATCAGGGCCTTTCTACAATGAGCAGTTCTTC	CASTSGPFYNEQFF
TRBV25-1	14	TRBJ2-1	TRBD2	few	TGTGCCAGCAGTGATGGGCGGGGGACTAATGAGCAGTTCTTC	CASSDGRGTNEQFF
TRBV19	16	TRBJ1-1	-	-	TGTGCCAGTCTGAGGGGAGTCTCGGATGTGAACACTGAAGCTTTCTTT	CASLRGVSDVNTEAFF
TRBV10-1	14	TRBJ2-1	-	few	TGCGCCAGCAGTGAGTGGCAGGGGGGGAATGAGCAGTTCTTC	CASSEWQGGNEQFF
TRBV2	13	TRBJ2-5	-	-	TGTGCCAGCAGTGAGAGGGTTCAAGAGACCCAGTACTTC	CASSERVQETQYF
TRBV20-1	8	TRBJ1-2	-	-	TGCAGTGCTAGTGGCTACACCTTC	CSASGYTF
TRBV11-2	15	TRBJ2-7	TRBD1	-	TGTGCCAGCAGCCTCGCAGGGGGCGGCACCTACGAGCAGTACTTC	CASSLAGGGTYEQYF
TRBV7-3	16	TRBJ1-1	-	few	TGTGCCAGCAGCTTTGACGGGGGCGCAGGACGCACTGAAGCTTTCTTT	CASSFDGGAGRTEAFF
TRBV2	15	TRBJ1-4	-	-	TGTGCCAGCAGTCCGCCGGGACTTTGGAATGAAAAACTGTTTTTT	CASSPPGLWNEKLFF
TRBV7-2	13	TRBJ2-2	-	many	TGTGCCAGCAGCTACCCGGTCACCGGGGAGCTGTTTTTT	CASSYPVTGELFF
TRBV3-1	16	TRBJ1-6	-	-	TGTGCCAGCAGCCAGCCTCGGACGGGATCGAATTCACCCCTCCACTTT	CASSQPRTGSNSPLHF
TRBV29-1	13	TRBJ1-4	-	-	TGCAGCGTCGGAGGCGCTGTCGGGGAAAAACTGTTTTTT	CSVGGAVGEKLFF
TRBV19	15	TRBJ2-3	TRBD1	few	TGTGCCAGCCTCGACCCAGGGGGTACCACAGATACGCAGTATTTT	CASLDPGGTTDTQYF
TRBV27	15	TRBJ2-3	-	few	TGTGCCAGCAGCCCCATCGCAACTAGCACAGATACGCAGTATTTT	CASSPIATSTDTQYF
TRBV19	13	TRBJ1-1	-	-	TGTGCCAGTAAACGGGACCGAAACACTGAAGCTTTCTTT	CASKRDRNTEAFF
TRBV6-5	15	TRBJ2-7	TRBD2	many	TGTGCCAGCAGTTACTCTCCCAGCGGGATAGGCGAGCAGTACTTC	CASSYSPSGIGEQYF
TRBV15	13	TRBJ1-5	TRBD1	few	TGTGCCACCAGCAGAAGGTGGGGAGACAGGGGACATTTT	CATSRRWGDRGHF
TRBV7-8	12	TRBJ2-1	-	few	TGTGCCAGCAGGCAAATGAGGGGTGAGCAGTTCTTC	CASRQMRGEQFF
TRBV7-2	12	TRBJ2-7	-	many	TGTGCCAGCAGCTTAGTCTTTAGGGAGAAGTACTTC	CASSLVFREKYF
TRBV11-2	13	TRBJ1-4	-	many	TGTGCCAGCAGTCGAGGGTCTTATGAAAAACTGTTTTTT	CASSRGSYEKLFF
TRBV29-1	12	TRBJ2-3	TRBD2	-	TGCAGCGGCGGGGGGAGCACAGATACGCAGTATTTT	CSGGGSTDTQYF
TRBV6-6	15	TRBJ1-2	-	few	TGTGCCAGCAGTTACGGTTTCGGGCCGTTGGATGGCTACACCTTC	CASSYGFGPLDGYTF
TRBV5-6	16	TRBJ2-5	-	-	TGTGCCAGCAGTGGGGGGAGACAGGGTCAACAAGAGACCCAGTACTTC	CASSGGRQGQQETQYF
TRBV28	13	TRBJ1-2	-	few	TGTGCCAGCACCTTGGGGGGGCAATTGGGCTACACCTTC	CASTLGGQLGYTF
TRBV7-2	18	TRBJ2-5	TRBD2	many	TGTGCCAGCAGCTCTCGGACTAGCGGGACAGGATCCCAAGAGACCCAGTACTTC	CASSSRTSGTGSQETQYF
TRBV6-1	14	TRBJ1-1	TRBD1	few	TGTGCCAGCAGTCCCGGACAGGGGGTGACTGAAGCTTTCTTT	CASSPGQGVTEAFF
TRBV29-1	12	TRBJ1-1	TRBD1	-	TGCAGCGAGTCGACAGGGGGCACTGAAGCTTTCTTT	CSESTGGTEAFF
TRBV7-2	16	TRBJ2-1	TRBD2	few	TGTGCCAGCAGCTTACTTGGGGCGGGGGGATACAATGAGCAGTTCTTC	CASSLLGAGGYNEQFF
TRBV29-1	14	TRBJ1-5	-	-	TGCAGCGTTGAGATTGCAGGGTTGGGTCAGCCCCAGCATTTT	CSVEIAGLGQPQHF
TRBV12-3/TRBV12-4	14	TRBJ2-2	-	many	TGTGCCAGCAGCGAGCGACCAGGGGCCGGGGAGCTGTTTTTT	CASSERPGAGELFF
TRBV7-2	12	TRBJ2-1	-	-	TGTGCCAGCAGCGAGGTCAACAATGAGCAGTTCTTC	CASSEVNNEQFF
TRBV7-6	11	TRBJ2-7	-	-	TGTGCCAGCAGCTTCGGTGGCGAGCAGTACTTC	CASSFGGEQYF
TRBV19	15	TRBJ2-2	-	-	TGTGCCAGTATTGGGGGTCCCCATAACACCGGGGAGCTGTTTTTT	CASIGGPHNTGELFF
TRBV27	17	TRBJ1-2	TRBD1	many	TGTGCCAGCAGTTCTTGGGGACAGGGGGTAACTAACTATGGCTACACCTTC	CASSSWGQGVTNYGYTF
TRBV20-1	13	TRBJ1-2	-	-	TGCAGTGCTAGAGGACAGCTTAACTATGGCTACACCTTC	CSARGQLNYGYTF
TRBV7-8	15	TRBJ1-1	-	many	TGTGCCAGCAGCTTAGAGTTTCGGGGGAACACTGAAGCTTTCTTT	CASSLEFRGNTEAFF
TRBV6-2/TRBV6-3	15	TRBJ1-3	TRBD1	-	TGTGCCAGCAGCGGGACAGGATTCTCTGGAAACACCATATATTTT	CASSGTGFSGNTIYF